This T cell receptor (beta chain) was identified in a study of T cells in Graves' hyperthyroidism and ophthalmopathy. The germline V gene encodes CDR1 SGHTA and CDR2 FQGNSA. V gave up 4 bases and J gave up 5 bases; unmatched junction bases: 7. The CDR3 length is 14 residues. Points from the study as a whole: In blood, most of the thyroid clonotypes expanded above 0.001 were also present.

On this clonotype: The antigen is not known.

Authors of the study amplified TCR beta CDR3 regions from RNA transcripts. HTBI primers were the set used in a first-round RT-PCR of the TCR CDR3. TCRdb itself ran the multiplex PCR reads through MiXCR, one entry per CDR3 protein. The sample has hundreds of thousands of distinct CDR3 sequences, about 16% seen once. The sample taken for sequencing was blood. The chain couples TRBV7-2 to TRBJ2-5, with TRBD1 matching over 7 bases. The sequence was obtained from a woman between 25 and 40 years old with Graves' hyperthyroidism. CDR3 protein: CASSSTGARETQYF. CDR3 in DNA: TGTGCCAGCAGCTCTACAGGGGCGCGGGAGACCCAGTACTTC.